This T cell receptor beta chain appears in the sequencing data of a study of T cells in Graves' hyperthyroidism and ophthalmopathy. From RNA transcripts, TCR beta CDR3 regions were amplified. TCR CDR3 underwent first-round RT-PCR with the HTBI primer set. One entry per CDR3 protein, called by TCRdb with MiXCR from the multiplex PCR reads. This sample has fewer than 300,000 distinct CDR3 sequences, with about 25% found just once. This clonotype has ten or more counts. The sequence derives from a middle-aged man with Graves' hyperthyroidism that later progressed to Graves' ophthalmopathy. The sequencing input was blood.

DNA for the CDR3: TGTGCCAGCAGTGTGGAGGCAGGGGTTGGAGAGACCCAGTACTTC. It yields the protein CASSVEAGVGETQYF. V usage is TRBV2 and J usage is TRBJ2-5; TRBD1 might be the D (6 bases). The CDR3 is made up of 15 amino acids. Germline values: CDR1 SNHLY, CDR2 FYNNEI. Trimming pared 4 bases from V and 4 bases from J, leaving 16 bases between.